The next 27 T cell receptor beta chains were all read from a single sample in a study of OX40 agonist ivuxolimab in advanced cancers. Sequenced by immunoSEQ multiplex PCR; TCRdb stores in-frame clones only, minus some. The table records 12,000 to 15,000 clones, just under 75% of them present only once. Sequenced here: CD4+ or CD8+ T cells sorted from blood, sampled in a trial of the OX40 agonist ivuxolimab. These TCRs come from an adult with an advanced solid tumor such as melanoma, head and neck, liver or kidney cancer.

The DNA of the CDR3 is TGTGCCAGCAGCTATGACAGGGACTCCTTGGACGAGCAGTACTTC. This sequence encodes CASSYDRDSLDEQYF. The chain has TRBV28 and TRBJ2-7; perhaps TRBD1 as D (7 bases). CDR1 is MDHEN and CDR2 is SYDVKM in the germline V gene. V lost 6 bases to trimming and J lost 5 bases, with 20 bases between them. The CDR3 extends over 15 amino acids.

Written as DNA, the CDR3 is TGCGCCAGCAGCCAAAAACTAGCGGGAGTGCGGAATGAGCAGTTCTTC. Translating it yields CASSQKLAGVRNEQFF. This chain joins TRBV4-3 and TRBJ2-1; 11 nucleotides align to TRBD2. The germline CDR1 and CDR2 sequences are LGHNA and YSLEER. The length of the CDR3 is 16 residues. Trimming took 2 bases from V and 7 from J; bases not matched to a gene: 7.

For the CDR3, the DNA is TGTGCCAGCAGTTACCCGGGACAGGGGGTAGCCGGGGAGCTGTTTTTT. This codes for CASSYPGQGVAGELFF. This rearrangement joins TRBV6-5 to TRBJ2-2; TRBD1 aligns across 11 bases. This CDR3 has 16 residues. Germline CDR1 reads MNHEY; CDR2 reads SVGAGI. The V and J ends lost 2 bases and 6 bases, in that order; junction bases with no gene match: 5.

This rearrangement joins TRBV10-2 to TRBJ1-5; D gene uncertain. With 0 bases removed from V and 2 bases from J, the gap between germline ends came to 14 bases. Germline V CDR1 and CDR2: WSHSY, SAAADI. This CDR3 spans 17 amino acids. The CDR3 DNA sequence: TGCGCCAGCAGTGAGTCGGTATGGAGGGCGGGCAATCAGCCCCAGCATTTT. It translates to CASSESVWRAGNQPQHF.

This clone was seen a handful of times. The rearrangement joins TRBV5-1 to TRBJ1-2; D unclear. This CDR3 has 14 residues. The germline gives CDR1 SGHRS, CDR2 YFSETQ. The V and J ends lost 0 bases and 7 bases respectively, with 13 bases between them. The CDR3: CASSLVGFIGGYTF. CDR3 coding DNA: TGCGCCAGCAGCTTGGTAGGGTTCATAGGTGGCTACACCTTC.

The sample holds a few counts of this clone. The CDR3 is CASSLDATGYTF. The CDR3 bases are TGTGCCAGCAGCTTGGATGCGACGGGCTACACCTTC. This chain links TRBV5-4 with TRBJ1-2; D unclear. This CDR3 region has 12 residues. Germline V lookup: CDR1 SGHNT, CDR2 YYREEE (reference sequence). Trimming left V 0 bases short and J 8 bases short, with 8 bases between.

The table lists this clone with a count of one. The chain has TRBV27 and TRBJ2-1, with D perhaps TRBD1 or TRBD2 (5 bases each). Germline CDR1 MNHEY, CDR2 SMNVEV (reference sequence). The CDR3 extends over 15 amino acids. V was trimmed by 2 bases and J by 1 base, leaving 9 bases between them. As DNA, the CDR3 is TGTGCCAGCAGTTTACGAGGGGCGTCCTACAATGAGCAGTTCTTC. Its translation: CASSLRGASYNEQFF.

The chain couples TRBV6-6 to TRBJ1-1; D gene uncertain. Germline values: CDR1 MNHNY, CDR2 SVGAGI (reference sequence). Trimming removed 0 bases at V and 1 base at J, with 9 bases between. This CDR3 spans 15 amino acids. The CDR3 is CASSYSTTPNTEAFF. CDR3 bases: TGTGCCAGCAGTTACTCGACTACCCCGAACACTGAAGCTTTCTTT.

J is TRBJ2-7 and V is TRBV7-6, with a possible D match to TRBD2 (5 bases). The V end was cut by 5 bases, the J end by 2 bases, with 13 bases between. The CDR3 length is 14 residues. Germline CDR1 SGHVS, CDR2 FNYEAQ. CDR3 DNA sequence: TGTGCCAGCAGCCCGCCTACTAGTCCCTACGAGCAGTACTTC. Residues: CASSPPTSPYEQYF.

In its sample, this clone was seen once. The CDR3 coding sequence is TGTGCCAGCAGTATCAGGGGGTACGAGCAGTACTTC. This sequence encodes CASSIRGYEQYF. The chain uses TRBV2 and TRBJ2-7, with TRBD1 matching 7 bases. V gave up 5 bases and J gave up 4 bases; unmatched junction bases: 2. Germline V gives CDR1 SNHLY, CDR2 FYNNEI. This CDR3 has 12 amino acids. The complete variable domain, with remaining parts taken from reference TRBV2 and TRBJ2-7, reads EPEVTQTPSHQVTQMGQEVILRCVPISNHLYFYWYRQILGQKVEFLVSFYNNEISEKSEIFDDQFSVERPDGSNFTLKIRSTKLEDSAMYFCASSIRGYEQYFGPGTRLTVT.

This clone was detected only once. V is TRBV6-1 and J is TRBJ2-4; the D gene is possibly TRBD2 (6 bases). Germline CDR1 is MNHNS and CDR2 is SASEGT. This CDR3 has 15 residues. The CDR3 loop reads CATGGGREAKNIQYF. DNA for the CDR3: TGTGCGACCGGGGGAGGCAGGGAGGCCAAAAACATTCAGTACTTC.

This clone is a singleton in its sample. The chain uses TRBV7-6 and TRBJ2-5, with D unclear. Germline loops: CDR1 SGHVS, CDR2 FNYEAQ. This CDR3 comprises 13 residues. V lost 5 bases and J lost 0, with 7 bases in between. The CDR3 DNA sequence: TGTGCCAGCAGCCGATTGTACCAAGAGACCCAGTACTTC. Its translation: CASSRLYQETQYF.

V gene TRBV10-2 combines with J gene TRBJ1-4, with D possibly TRBD1 on 5 matching bases. Per the germline V gene, CDR1 is WSHSY and CDR2 is SAAADI. With 7 bases removed from V and 7 bases from J, the gap between germline ends came to 10 bases. The CDR3 extends over 12 amino acids. CDR3 DNA: TGCGCCAGCACGGGGGGTCGTGAAAAACTGTTTTTT. Amino acid sequence: CASTGGREKLFF.

The chain is built from TRBV27 and TRBJ2-2; 7 bases match TRBD2. With 6 bases clipped from V and 2 bases from J, the junction kept 12 bases outside the gene matches. Germline V lookup: CDR1 MNHEY, CDR2 SMNVEV (reference sequence). This CDR3 is built from 17 residues. CDR3 DNA sequence: TGTGCCAGCAGCAACATATGGAGCGGGGATAACACCGGGGAGCTGTTTTTT. It specifies CASSNIWSGDNTGELFF.

This clone occurred once. J is TRBJ1-3 and V is TRBV18; TRBD1 matches 8 bases. From germline, CDR1 is KGHSH and CDR2 LQKENI. Germline trimming cut 3 bases from V and 4 bases from J; bases unmatched to any gene: 11. The CDR3 loop spans 17 amino acids. CDR3 in amino acids: CASSPGPGGLSGNTIYF. The CDR3 DNA reads as TGTGCCAGCTCACCTGGGCCAGGGGGCTTGTCAGGAAACACCATATATTTT.

CDR3 in DNA: TGTGCCAGCAGCCCAGGCGGGACAAACACAGATACGCAGTATTTT. This sequence encodes CASSPGGTNTDTQYF. The J gene is TRBJ2-3, the V gene TRBV7-6; either TRBD1 or TRBD2 may fit D (6 bases each). Trimming left V 5 bases short and J 2 bases short, with 14 bases between. Germline V gene lookup returns CDR1 SGHVS and CDR2 FNYEAQ. This CDR3 comprises 15 residues.

This clone was observed a single time. This sequence joins TRBV5-1 and TRBJ2-1; maybe TRBD2 (5 bases). The CDR3 covers 15 residues. CDR1 SGHRS and CDR2 YFSETQ come from the germline V gene. Trimming stripped 0 bases from V and 2 bases from J, with 9 bases between. The CDR3 DNA follows: TGCGCCAGCAGCTTGGCGGGGAACACCTACAATGAGCAGTTCTTC. Protein: CASSLAGNTYNEQFF.

The rearrangement uses TRBV27 and TRBJ2-7, with 12 bases aligning to TRBD1. Looked up from germline, CDR1 is MNHEY and CDR2 is SMNVEV (reference sequence). The CDR3 covers 18 residues. V lost 5 bases and J lost 1; bases outside the gene matches: 12. In DNA form, the CDR3 reads TGTGCCAGCAGTGTAACCGGGACAGGGGGCACCTCATCCTACGAGCAGTACTTC. This sequence encodes CASSVTGTGGTSSYEQYF.

The rearrangement uses TRBV7-8 and TRBJ2-1, with 8 bases lining up with TRBD2. The CDR3 has 17 amino acids. The trim removed 3 bases at V and 4 bases at J, leaving 11 bases unmatched. Germline V gene lookup returns CDR1 SGHVS and CDR2 FQNEAQ. CDR3 sequence reads: CASSFLEISGAYNEQFF. In DNA form, the CDR3 reads TGTGCCAGCAGCTTCTTGGAAATTAGCGGGGCTTACAATGAGCAGTTCTTC. Using reference TRBV7-8 and TRBJ2-1 for the parts outside the CDR3, the full variable domain is GAGVSQSPRYKVAKRGQDVALRCDPISGHVSLFWYQQALGQGPEFLTYFQNEAQLDKSGLPSDRFFAERPEGSVSTLKIQRTQQEDSAVYLCASSFLEISGAYNEQFFGPGTRLTVL.

V gene TRBV19 combines with J gene TRBJ2-1; the match to TRBD1 covers 8 bases. Losses at the gene ends were 3 bases for V and 8 bases for J; bases not matched to a gene: 6. The CDR3 totals 14 residues. The germline CDR1 and CDR2 sequences are LNHDA and SQIVND (reference sequence). For the CDR3, the DNA is TGTGCCAGTAGTATGTCCGCAGGGGGCGATGAGCAGTTCTTC. Encoded protein: CASSMSAGGDEQFF.

The chain employs TRBV11-2 and TRBJ2-2; the match to TRBD1 covers 9 bases. With 2 bases clipped from V and 5 bases from J, the junction kept 3 bases outside the gene matches. The CDR3 loop spans 15 amino acids. The V gene's germline CDR1 is SGHAT and CDR2 FQNNGV. In DNA form, the CDR3 reads TGTGCCAGCAGCTTAATGGGACAGGGAACCGGGGAGCTGTTTTTT. Amino acids: CASSLMGQGTGELFF.

There are a few counts of this clone. This chain's CDR3 is CATTATDFTDTQYF. The CDR3, as DNA: TGTGCCACCACCGCCACGGACTTCACAGATACGCAGTATTTT. The chain employs TRBV15 and TRBJ2-3; D is perhaps TRBD2 (5 bases). V was trimmed by 7 bases and J by 2 bases, leaving 13 bases between them. The germline gives CDR1 LNHNV, CDR2 YYDKDF (reference sequence). This CDR3 spans 14 amino acids.

The V gene is TRBV30, the J gene TRBJ2-7; tentatively, D is TRBD2 (5 bases). Germline V lookup: CDR1 GTSNPN, CDR2 SVGIG (reference sequence). CDR3 size: 12 residues. Trimming took 1 base from V and 7 from J, leaving 11 bases between them. The CDR3 DNA reads as TGTGCCTGGAGTGAGAGGCGGGCGGAGCAGTACTTC. Protein: CAWSERRAEQYF.

The V gene is TRBV11-2, the J gene TRBJ1-1; a possible D gene is TRBD1 (5 bases). The CDR3 is 14 residues long. CDR1 SGHAT and CDR2 FQNNGV come from the germline V gene. V dropped 8 bases and J dropped 8 bases, with 21 bases sitting between them. The CDR3 nucleotides are TGTGCCAGCGGAGCCCATGGGGGGGATCAAGAAGCTTTCTTT. Its protein product is CASGAHGGDQEAFF.

The table lists this clone with a few counts. The V and J genes are TRBV2 and TRBJ2-7, with D possibly TRBD1 on 6 matching bases. CDR1 is SNHLY and CDR2 is FYNNEI in the germline V gene. The CDR3 is 14 amino acids. V lost 7 bases and J lost 2, with 15 bases in between. CDR3 loop: CASNKGVLTYEQYF. In DNA, the CDR3 is TGTGCCAGCAACAAGGGGGTCTTAACCTACGAGCAGTACTTC.

The rearrangement uses TRBV27 and TRBJ2-3, with unresolved D. Trimming stripped 0 bases from V and 2 bases from J, with 12 bases between. Germline V gene sequence: CDR1 MNHEY, CDR2 SMNVEV (reference sequence). This CDR3 region has 16 residues. The CDR3 reads CASSLSTVRLTDTQYF. CDR3 coding DNA: TGTGCCAGCAGTTTATCCACAGTCCGACTCACAGATACGCAGTATTTT.

V gene TRBV11-1 combines with J gene TRBJ2-7, with 9 bases that match TRBD1. The CDR3 length is 15 residues. Trimming cost V 2 bases and J 3 bases; bases outside gene matches: 5. The germline CDR1 and CDR2 sequences are SGHAT and FQDESV (reference sequence). CDR3 nucleotides: TGTGCCAGCAGCTTAAGCCGGGACAGGGTCTACGAGCAGTACTTC. Translation: CASSLSRDRVYEQYF.